Presented here are 18 T cell receptor beta chains from one specimen sequenced in a study of T-cell memory formation after mild COVID-19. A single record per CDR3 protein comes from TCRdb applying MiXCR to the 5' RACE reads. The repertoire includes approximately 350,000 distinct CDR3 sequences, 10% to 15% of them detected once, and 20% to 25% sits in the top ten. Sample: PBMCs or a T cell subset sorted from them (not recorded which). Receptor source: a man in his late teens or twenties who had mild COVID-19 (a few samples of this study predate the infection). Cell type and time point are not known.

Comment on this clonotype: The junction departs from the called germline gene at one end, perhaps through a read error. V is TRBV20-1 and J is TRBJ1-1; D unresolved. Looked up from germline, CDR1 is DFQATT and CDR2 is SNEGSKA (reference sequence). The CDR3 is made up of 12 amino acids. CDR3 loop: CSAPDRNAEAFF. The CDR3 region has the DNA TGCAGTGCTCCCGATCGGAACGCTGAAGCTTTCTTT.

The V call is TRBV7-3, the J call TRBJ1-3; the D is unclear. V was clipped by 0 bases and J by 0 bases, with 9 bases between them. The CDR3 is made up of 16 amino acids. Germline V gene data show CDR1 as SGHTA and CDR2 as FQGTGA. In nucleotides, the CDR3 is TGTGCCAGCAGCTTAACAGGGCCACTCTCTGGAAACACCATATATTTT. It yields the protein CASSLTGPLSGNTIYF.

This clonotype came up a few times. The rearrangement joins TRBV7-9 to TRBJ2-1; a weak D match, TRBD2 (6 bases). The germline V gene encodes CDR1 SEHNR and CDR2 FQNEAQ (reference sequence). The CDR3 totals 13 residues. Deletions cut 6 bases from V and 10 bases from J, with 16 bases between. The CDR3 sequence is CASSYLGGNEQFF. CDR3 bases: TGTGCCAGCAGTTACCTTGGGGGGAACGAGCAGTTCTTC. Full variable domain (remainder filled in from reference TRBV7-9 and TRBJ2-1): DTGVSQNPRHKITKRGQNVTFRCDPISEHNRLYWYRQTLGQGPEFLTYFQNEAQLEKSRLLSDRFSAERPKGSFSTLEIQRTEQGDSAMYLCASSYLGGNEQFFGPGTRLTVL.

This clonotype was recorded at least ten times. V is TRBV6-5 and J is TRBJ1-2; 10 positions match TRBD1. The trim removed 5 bases at V and 7 bases at J, leaving 10 bases unmatched. In germline, CDR1 is MNHEY, CDR2 SVGAGI. The CDR3 spans 15 residues. CDR3 sequence reads: CASSLRATGGLGYTF. The CDR3 DNA sequence: TGTGCCAGCAGTCTCCGGGCGACAGGGGGCCTTGGCTACACCTTC.

V and J are TRBV7-2 and TRBJ1-2; D unclear. The germline V and J ends were trimmed by 7 bases and 4 bases, with 13 bases remaining between them. Germline V gene data show CDR1 as SGHTA and CDR2 as FQGNSA. The CDR3 consists of 13 residues. CDR3 amino acids: CASTRSSGYGYTF. DNA of the CDR3: TGTGCCAGCACGAGGAGTTCGGGCTATGGCTACACCTTC.

Many counts were recorded for this clonotype. The chain employs TRBV3-1 and TRBJ2-1; 8 bases line up with TRBD2. The CDR3 consists of 15 residues. V lost 0 bases to trimming and J lost 10 bases; unmatched junction nucleotides: 8. Germline V lookup: CDR1 LGHDT, CDR2 YNNKEL (reference sequence). CDR3 protein: CASSQDAGGAPEQFF. CDR3 nucleotide sequence: TGTGCCAGCAGCCAAGATGCCGGGGGGGCCCCCGAGCAGTTCTTC.

This clonotype was counted between two and nine times. The chain couples TRBV4-1 to TRBJ2-1; 9 bases map to TRBD2. The trim removed 3 bases at V and 2 bases at J, leaving 2 bases unmatched. This CDR3 has 15 residues. Per germline, CDR1 MGHRA and CDR2 YSYEKL. The CDR3 sequence is CASSQASGAYNEQFF. The CDR3 nucleotides read TGCGCCAGCAGCCAGGCTAGCGGGGCCTACAATGAGCAGTTCTTC.

This clonotype has a count of ten or more. The chain carries TRBV5-1 and TRBJ2-5; D call uncertain. Per germline, CDR1 SGHRS and CDR2 YFSETQ. CDR3 length: 13 amino acids. Trimming cost V 0 bases and J 1 base, with 4 bases left between them. The CDR3, as DNA: TGCGCCAGCAGCTTGGGGGGCCAAGAGACCCAGTACTTC. As protein: CASSLGGQETQYF.

The rearrangement joins TRBV5-1 to TRBJ2-1, with 9 bases aligning to TRBD2. The germline CDR1 and CDR2 sequences are SGHRS and YFSETQ. Trimming took 1 base from V and 4 from J; bases not matched to a gene: 3. CDR3 length: 15 amino acids. The CDR3 bases are TGCGCCAGCAGCTTGAACCTAGCGGGGTACAATGAGCAGTTCTTC. It translates to CASSLNLAGYNEQFF.

The chain has TRBV14 and TRBJ2-5; no clear D gene. V lost 0 bases and J lost 4, with 9 bases in between. Germline CDR1 is SGHDN and CDR2 is FVKESK. The CDR3 spans 14 residues. The CDR3 bases are TGTGCCAGCAGCCAAGATTTCGTACGAGAGACCCAGTACTTC. Amino acid sequence: CASSQDFVRETQYF.

This clonotype has a count of ten or more. The chain has TRBV5-5 and TRBJ2-3, with 9 bases aligning to TRBD1. Germline V gives CDR1 SGHKS, CDR2 YYEKEE (reference sequence). The J segment lost 0 bases and the V segment lost 6 bases, leaving 8 bases of the junction unmatched. The CDR3 consists of 16 residues. CDR3 sequence (DNA): TGTGCCAGCAAGCCAACGACAGGGGGAAGCACAGATACGCAGTATTTT. Translation gives CASKPTTGGSTDTQYF.

In this sample, this clonotype turned up a few times. The chain links TRBV5-6 to TRBJ2-7, with D unclear. The CDR3 contains 14 residues. Trimming took 5 bases from V and 3 from J, leaving 15 bases between them. Germline-derived CDR1 and CDR2 are SGHDT and YYEEEE. The CDR3 loop reads CASRGPTGSYEQYV. The CDR3 region has the DNA TGTGCCAGCAGGGGTCCGACTGGTAGCTACGAGCAGTACGTC.

This clonotype appeared a few times. The chain couples TRBV20-1 to TRBJ1-2; D might be TRBD1 (6 bases). Trimming removed 3 bases at V and 4 bases at J, with 15 bases between. The CDR3 is 14 residues long. Germline assignment: CDR1 DFQATT and CDR2 SNEGSKA (reference sequence). The DNA for the CDR3 is TGCAGTGCTAGCGCACAGGGTATATTCTATGGCTACACCTTC. Amino acids: CSASAQGIFYGYTF.

This clonotype occurred a few times. This rearrangement joins TRBV7-2 to TRBJ2-6; D unclear. Germline CDR1 and CDR2: SGHTA and FQGNSA. The V end lost 5 bases, the J end lost 2 bases, and 16 bases lay between the germline ends. This CDR3 comprises 17 residues. CDR3 region: CASSPRLAVAGANVLTF. The DNA for the CDR3 is TGTGCCAGCAGCCCCCGGTTGGCAGTTGCTGGGGCCAACGTCCTGACTTTC.

This clonotype occurred many times. The chain is built from TRBV25-1 and TRBJ1-6, with a weak D call TRBD1 (5 bases). V lost 4 bases to trimming and J lost 14 bases, with 15 bases between them. This CDR3 contains 13 residues. The germline V gene encodes CDR1 MGHDK and CDR2 SYGVNS. The CDR3: CASSAGTSITLHF. The CDR3 DNA sequence: TGTGCCAGCAGTGCCGGGACCTCCATCACCCTCCACTTT.

This clonotype was observed a few times. The chain has TRBV6-4 and TRBJ1-6; D gene uncertain. V was clipped by 0 bases and J by 15 bases, with 9 bases between them. The germline V gene has CDR1 MRHNA and CDR2 SNTAGT. The CDR3 totals 12 residues. CDR3 in DNA: TGTGCCAGCAGTGACTCGTCGGTACACCTCCACTTT. It specifies CASSDSSVHLHF.

The chain links TRBV15 to TRBJ1-3; D perhaps matches TRBD1 (5 bases). V was cut by 8 bases and J by 3 bases, with 14 bases left in between. In germline, CDR1 is LNHNV, CDR2 YYDKDF (reference sequence). This CDR3 spans 14 amino acids. In nucleotides, the CDR3 is TGTGCCACCGCTGACAGCCGTGGTGGAAACACCATATATTTT. It codes for CATADSRGGNTIYF.

V gene TRBV7-3 combines with J gene TRBJ2-1; 11 bases are shared with TRBD2. V lost 2 bases, J lost 0 bases, and 9 bases stayed unmatched. Germline-derived CDR1 and CDR2 are SGHTA and FQGTGA. CDR3 length: 19 amino acids. This CDR3 reads CASSLPSGGLSSSYNEQFF. CDR3 DNA sequence: TGTGCCAGCAGCTTACCTAGCGGGGGGCTATCGAGCTCCTACAATGAGCAGTTCTTC.